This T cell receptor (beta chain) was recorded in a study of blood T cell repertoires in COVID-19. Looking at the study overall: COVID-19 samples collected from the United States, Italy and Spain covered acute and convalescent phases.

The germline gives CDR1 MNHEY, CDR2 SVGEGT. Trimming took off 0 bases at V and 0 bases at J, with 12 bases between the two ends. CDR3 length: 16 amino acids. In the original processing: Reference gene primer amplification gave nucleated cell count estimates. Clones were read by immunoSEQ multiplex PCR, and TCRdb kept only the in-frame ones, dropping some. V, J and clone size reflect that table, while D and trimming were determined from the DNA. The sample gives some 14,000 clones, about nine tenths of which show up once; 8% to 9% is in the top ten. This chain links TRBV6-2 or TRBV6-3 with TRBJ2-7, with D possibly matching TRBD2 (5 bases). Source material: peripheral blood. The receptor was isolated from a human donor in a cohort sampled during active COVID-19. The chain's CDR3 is CASSYSSGRSSYEQYF. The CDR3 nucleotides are TGTGCCAGCAGTTACTCGAGCGGCAGGAGCTCCTACGAGCAGTACTTC.